The clone carrying this T cell receptor beta chain was picked up many times. Its antigen is unidentified. CDR3 length: 16 residues. V shed 5 bases, J shed 4 bases, and the junction held 5 bases outside the gene matches. From germline, CDR1 is SGHTA and CDR2 FQGNSA. Unique molecular identifiers were built into the TCRbeta library. TCRdb re-derived calls from the PCR reads in MiXCR, one entry per CDR3 protein. The sample records about 300,000 distinct CDR3 sequences, 10% being singletons. This sample was taken from a study of T-cell reconstitution after alpha-beta-depleted transplantation in children. Study-level results: Hyperexpanded clones declined; after one year, newly produced T cells mostly supplied diversity. Some patients' high day-60 TCRbeta diversity was attributed to recipient cells surviving conditioning. Several hundred expanded graft clones reportedly were the source of alpha-beta T cells about two months after transplant.

Sequenced here: PBMCs, sampled before TCRalphabeta/CD19-depleted stem cell transplant. This TCR came from a boy under two years old with acute myeloid leukemia, due to receive a stem cell transplant. The rearrangement joins TRBV7-2 to TRBJ2-5; 15 bases line up with TRBD2. CDR3 in amino acids: CASSQGLAGGRETQYF. The CDR3 DNA is TGTGCCAGCAGCCAGGGACTAGCGGGGGGAAGAGAGACCCAGTACTTC. The full variable domain, with the rest looked up from reference TRBV7-2 and TRBJ2-5, is GAGVSQSPSNKVTEKGKDVELRCDPISGHTALYWYRQSLGQGLEFLIYFQGNSAPDKSGLPSDRFSAERTGGSVSTLTIQRTQQEDSAVYLCASSQGLAGGRETQYFGPGTRLLVL.